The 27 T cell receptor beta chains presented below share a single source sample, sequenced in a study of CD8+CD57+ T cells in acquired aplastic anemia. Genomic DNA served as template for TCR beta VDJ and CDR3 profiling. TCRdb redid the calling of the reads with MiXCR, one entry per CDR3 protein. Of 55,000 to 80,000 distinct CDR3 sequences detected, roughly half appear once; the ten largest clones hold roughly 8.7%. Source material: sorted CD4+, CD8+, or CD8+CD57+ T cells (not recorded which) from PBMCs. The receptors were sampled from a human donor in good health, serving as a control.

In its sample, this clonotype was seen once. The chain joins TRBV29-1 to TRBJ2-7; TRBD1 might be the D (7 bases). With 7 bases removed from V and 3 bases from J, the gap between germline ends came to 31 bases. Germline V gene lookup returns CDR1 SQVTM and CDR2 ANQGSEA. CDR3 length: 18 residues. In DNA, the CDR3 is TGCAGCGCCGTGGTCGGTACCAATGTCGGGCAGGGGGGCTACGAGCAGTACTTC. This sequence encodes CSAVVGTNVGQGGYEQYF.

CDR3 DNA sequence: TGTGCCACCAGCCAGTCCAATAGCAATCAGCCCCAGCATTTT. Protein: CATSQSNSNQPQHF. This rearrangement joins TRBV15 to TRBJ1-5; D gene unclear. The CDR3 is made up of 14 amino acids. CDR1 and CDR2 from the germline V gene are LNHNV and YYDKDF (reference sequence). V lost 5 bases and J lost 0, with 8 bases in between.

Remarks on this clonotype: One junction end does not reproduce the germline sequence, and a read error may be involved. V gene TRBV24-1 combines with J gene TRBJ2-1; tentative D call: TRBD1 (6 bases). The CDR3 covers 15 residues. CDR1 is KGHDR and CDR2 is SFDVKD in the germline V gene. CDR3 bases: TGTGCCAGCAGTTTTCGCCTCGACAGGACCAATGAGCAGTTCTTC. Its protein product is CASSFRLDRTNEQFF.

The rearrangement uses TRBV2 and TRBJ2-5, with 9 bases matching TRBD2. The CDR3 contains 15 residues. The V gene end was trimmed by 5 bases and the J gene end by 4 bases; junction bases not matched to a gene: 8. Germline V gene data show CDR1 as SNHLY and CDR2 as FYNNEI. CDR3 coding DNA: TGTGCCAGCAGTTCCTCGGGACTAGCTTTAGAGACCCAGTACTTC. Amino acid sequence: CASSSSGLALETQYF.

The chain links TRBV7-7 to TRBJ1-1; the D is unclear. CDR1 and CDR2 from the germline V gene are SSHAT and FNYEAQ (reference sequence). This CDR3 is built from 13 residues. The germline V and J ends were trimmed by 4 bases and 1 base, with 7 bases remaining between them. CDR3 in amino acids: CASSSGENTEAFF. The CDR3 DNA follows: TGTGCCAGCAGCTCAGGAGAGAACACTGAAGCTTTCTTT.

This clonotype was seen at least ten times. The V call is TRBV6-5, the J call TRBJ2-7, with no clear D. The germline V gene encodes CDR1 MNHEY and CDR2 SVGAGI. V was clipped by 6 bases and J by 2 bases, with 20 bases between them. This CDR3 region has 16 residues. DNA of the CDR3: TGTGCCAGCAGCAACCCGGCGGAGACGCAAACCTACGAGCAGTACTTC. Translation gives CASSNPAETQTYEQYF.

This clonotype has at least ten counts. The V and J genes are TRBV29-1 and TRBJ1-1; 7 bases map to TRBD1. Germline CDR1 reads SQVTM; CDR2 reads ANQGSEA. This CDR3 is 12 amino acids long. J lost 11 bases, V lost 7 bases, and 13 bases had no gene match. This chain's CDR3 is CSALRQGGEAFF. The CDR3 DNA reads TGCAGCGCCCTGAGACAGGGAGGCGAGGCTTTCTTT.

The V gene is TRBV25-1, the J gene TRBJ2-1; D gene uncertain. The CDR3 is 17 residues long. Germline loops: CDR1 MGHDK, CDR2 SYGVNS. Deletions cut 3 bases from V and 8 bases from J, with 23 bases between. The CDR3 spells CASSEPDTSPQRHEQFF. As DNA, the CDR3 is TGTGCCAGCAGTGAGCCCGACACCTCCCCTCAAAGGCATGAGCAGTTCTTC.

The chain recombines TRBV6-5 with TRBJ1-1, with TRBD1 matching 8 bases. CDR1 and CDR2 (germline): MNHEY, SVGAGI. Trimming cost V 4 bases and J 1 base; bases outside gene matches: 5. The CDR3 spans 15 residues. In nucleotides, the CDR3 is TGTGCCAGCAGTTCTCCGGACAGGGCGAACACTGAAGCTTTCTTT. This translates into CASSSPDRANTEAFF.

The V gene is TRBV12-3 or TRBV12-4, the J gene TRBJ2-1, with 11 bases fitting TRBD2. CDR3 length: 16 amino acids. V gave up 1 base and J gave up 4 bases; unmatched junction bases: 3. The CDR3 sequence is CASSLEGLAEYNEQFF. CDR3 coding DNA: TGTGCCAGCAGTTTAGAGGGACTAGCGGAATACAATGAGCAGTTCTTC.

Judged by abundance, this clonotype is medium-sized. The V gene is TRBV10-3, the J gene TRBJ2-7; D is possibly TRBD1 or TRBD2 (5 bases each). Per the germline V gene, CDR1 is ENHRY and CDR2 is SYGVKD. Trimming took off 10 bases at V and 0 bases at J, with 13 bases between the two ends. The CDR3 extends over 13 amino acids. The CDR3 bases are TGTGCCACCAGGGACGGAAACTCCTACGAGCAGTACTTC. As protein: CATRDGNSYEQYF.

CDR3 sequence (DNA): TGTGCCAGCAGTGACTACGGGGAAAATGAGCAGTTCTTC. Translated, it gives CASSDYGENEQFF. The chain links TRBV7-9 to TRBJ2-1; D perhaps matches TRBD2 (5 bases). CDR3 length: 13 residues. Germline CDR1 SEHNR, CDR2 FQNEAQ (reference sequence). Trimming shortened V by 6 bases and J by 7 bases, and 13 bases separated the two germline ends.

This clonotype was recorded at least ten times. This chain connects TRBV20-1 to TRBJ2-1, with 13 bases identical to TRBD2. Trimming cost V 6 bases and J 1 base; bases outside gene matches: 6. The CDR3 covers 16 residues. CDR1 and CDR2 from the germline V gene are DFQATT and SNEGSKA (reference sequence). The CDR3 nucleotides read TGCAGTGCACGGACTAGCGGGGGCGCTTCCTACAATGAGCAGTTCTTC. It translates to CSARTSGGASYNEQFF.

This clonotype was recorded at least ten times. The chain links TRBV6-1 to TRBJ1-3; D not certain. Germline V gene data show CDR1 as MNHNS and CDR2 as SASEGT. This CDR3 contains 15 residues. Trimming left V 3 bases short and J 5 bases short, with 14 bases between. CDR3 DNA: TGTGCCAGCAGTGATTTGGCCGGGCTCCGAAACACCATATATTTT. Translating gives CASSDLAGLRNTIYF.

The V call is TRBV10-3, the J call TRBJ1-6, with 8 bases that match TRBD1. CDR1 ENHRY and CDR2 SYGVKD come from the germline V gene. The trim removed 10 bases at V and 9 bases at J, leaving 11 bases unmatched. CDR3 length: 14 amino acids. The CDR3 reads CASRRGQGGSPLHF. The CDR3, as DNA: TGTGCCAGCAGACGCGGACAGGGTGGTTCACCCCTCCACTTT.

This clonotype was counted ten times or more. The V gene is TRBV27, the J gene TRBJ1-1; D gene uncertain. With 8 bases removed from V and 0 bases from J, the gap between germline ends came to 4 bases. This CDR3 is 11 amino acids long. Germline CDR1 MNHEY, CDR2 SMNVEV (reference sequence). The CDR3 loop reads CASVMNTEAFF. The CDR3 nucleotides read TGTGCCAGCGTGATGAACACTGAAGCTTTCTTT.

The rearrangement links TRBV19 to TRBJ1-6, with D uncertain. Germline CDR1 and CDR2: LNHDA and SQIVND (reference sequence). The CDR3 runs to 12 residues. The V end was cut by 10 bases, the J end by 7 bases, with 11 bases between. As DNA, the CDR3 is TGTGCCACCAATGGGCCCAATTCACCCCTCCACTTT. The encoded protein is CATNGPNSPLHF.

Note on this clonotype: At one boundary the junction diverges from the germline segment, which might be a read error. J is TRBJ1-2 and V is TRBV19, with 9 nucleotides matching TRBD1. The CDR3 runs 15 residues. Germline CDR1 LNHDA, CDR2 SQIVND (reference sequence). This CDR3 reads CAGSTWGQGDYGYTF. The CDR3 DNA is TGTGCCGGTAGTACATGGGGACAGGGTGATTATGGCTACACCTTC.

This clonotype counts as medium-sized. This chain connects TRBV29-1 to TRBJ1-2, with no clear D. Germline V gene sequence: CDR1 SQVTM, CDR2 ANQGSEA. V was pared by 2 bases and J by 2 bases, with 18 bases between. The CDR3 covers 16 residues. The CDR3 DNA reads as TGCAGCGTTGAAAGATCTATCACCGTTCTAAACTATGGCTACACCTTC. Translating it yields CSVERSITVLNYGYTF.

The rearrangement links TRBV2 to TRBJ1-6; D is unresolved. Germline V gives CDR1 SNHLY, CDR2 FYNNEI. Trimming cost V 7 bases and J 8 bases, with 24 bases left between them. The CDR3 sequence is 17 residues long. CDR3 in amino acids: CASIGDIPPSRYSPLHF. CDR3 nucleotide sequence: TGTGCCAGCATCGGAGATATTCCCCCTTCTCGGTATTCACCCCTCCACTTT.

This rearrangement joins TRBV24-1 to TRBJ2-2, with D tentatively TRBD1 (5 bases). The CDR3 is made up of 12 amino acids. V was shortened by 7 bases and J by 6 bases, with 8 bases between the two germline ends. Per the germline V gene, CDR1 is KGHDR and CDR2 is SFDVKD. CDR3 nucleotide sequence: TGTGCCACCAGCCTCAGGGCCGGGGAGCTGTTTTTT. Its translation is CATSLRAGELFF.

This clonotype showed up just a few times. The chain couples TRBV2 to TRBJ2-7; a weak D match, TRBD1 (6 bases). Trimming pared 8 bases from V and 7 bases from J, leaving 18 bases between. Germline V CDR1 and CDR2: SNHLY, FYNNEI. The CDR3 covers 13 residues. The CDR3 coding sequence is TGTGCCAGCTGTACAGGGCCTCCAGGGGAGCAGTACTTC. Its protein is CASCTGPPGEQYF.

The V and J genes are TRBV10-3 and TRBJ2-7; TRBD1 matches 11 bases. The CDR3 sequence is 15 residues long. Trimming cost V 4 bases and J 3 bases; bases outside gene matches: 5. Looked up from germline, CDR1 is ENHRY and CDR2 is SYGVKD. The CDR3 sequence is CAISGTGGVLYEQYF. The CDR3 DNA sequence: TGTGCCATCAGTGGGACAGGGGGCGTGCTCTACGAGCAGTACTTC.

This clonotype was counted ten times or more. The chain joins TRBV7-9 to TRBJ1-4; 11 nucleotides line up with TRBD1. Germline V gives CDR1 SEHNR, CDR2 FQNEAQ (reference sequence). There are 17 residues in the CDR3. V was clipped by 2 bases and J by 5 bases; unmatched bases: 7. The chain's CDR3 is CASSLWGQGGENEKLFF. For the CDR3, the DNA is TGTGCCAGCAGCTTATGGGGACAGGGGGGAGAAAATGAAAAACTGTTTTTT.

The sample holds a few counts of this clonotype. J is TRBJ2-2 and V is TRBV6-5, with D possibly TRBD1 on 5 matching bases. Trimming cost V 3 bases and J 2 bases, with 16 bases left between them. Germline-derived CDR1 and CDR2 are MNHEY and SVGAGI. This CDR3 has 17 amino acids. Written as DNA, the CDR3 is TGTGCCAGCAGTTATCTGGGGCCCACTATTAACACCGGGGAGCTGTTTTTT. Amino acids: CASSYLGPTINTGELFF.

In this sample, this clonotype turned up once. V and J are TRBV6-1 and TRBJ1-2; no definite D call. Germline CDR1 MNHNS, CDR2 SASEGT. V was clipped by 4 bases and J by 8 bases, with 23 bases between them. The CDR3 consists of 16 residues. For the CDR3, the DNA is TGTGCCAGCAGTGTCCCTCTGGGAATAGGACCATCGGGCTACACCTTC. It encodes CASSVPLGIGPSGYTF.

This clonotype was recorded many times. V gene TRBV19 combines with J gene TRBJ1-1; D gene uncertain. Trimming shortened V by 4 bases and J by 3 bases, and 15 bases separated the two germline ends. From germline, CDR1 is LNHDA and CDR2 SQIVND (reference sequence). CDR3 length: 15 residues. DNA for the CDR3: TGTGCCAGTAGTACACCAGACTCGATTGACACTGAAGCTTTCTTT. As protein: CASSTPDSIDTEAFF.